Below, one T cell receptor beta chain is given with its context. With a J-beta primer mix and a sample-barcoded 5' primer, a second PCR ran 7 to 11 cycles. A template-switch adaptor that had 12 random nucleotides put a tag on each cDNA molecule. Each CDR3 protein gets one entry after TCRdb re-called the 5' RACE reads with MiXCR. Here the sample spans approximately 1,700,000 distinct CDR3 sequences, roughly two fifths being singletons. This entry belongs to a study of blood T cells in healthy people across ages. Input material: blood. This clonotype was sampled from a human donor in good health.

CDR3 loop: CASSSPGPRPHNEQFF. In nucleotides, the CDR3 is TGTGCCAGCAGTTCGCCGGGACCCCGGCCCCACAATGAGCAGTTCTTC. The V and J genes are TRBV28 and TRBJ2-1, with D perhaps matching TRBD1 or TRBD2 (5 bases each). Deletions cut 4 bases from V and 5 bases from J, with 18 bases between. CDR1 and CDR2 from the germline V gene are MDHEN and SYDVKM. This CDR3 region has 16 residues.